The 18 T cell receptor beta chains below all came from one sample that was sequenced in a study of blood T cell repertoires in COVID-19. Profiled with immunoSEQ multiplex PCR; TCRdb holds only in-frame clones, not every one. The sample yields 110,000 or so clones, around 85% seen once. The source material was peripheral blood. The receptors here all came from a human donor in a cohort sampled during active COVID-19.

This chain's CDR3 is CASSELSGGNTIYF. CDR3 nucleotide sequence: TGTGCCAGCTCCGAACTAAGCGGTGGAAACACCATATATTTT. The V call is TRBV18, the J call TRBJ1-3, with unresolved D. This CDR3 spans 14 amino acids. CDR1 and CDR2 (germline): KGHSH, LQKENI. V was cut by 6 bases and J by 3 bases, with 12 bases left in between.

The gene calls are TRBV2 and TRBJ1-5; a possible D gene is TRBD1 (5 bases). Trimming cost V 6 bases and J 4 bases, with 10 bases left between them. This CDR3 is 13 amino acids long. Germline lookup yields CDR1 SNHLY and CDR2 FYNNEI. CDR3 DNA: TGTGCCAGCAGGGGGCAGGCAAATCAGCCCCAGCATTTT. It codes for CASRGQANQPQHF.

The rearrangement joins TRBV7-3 to TRBJ2-1, with TRBD2 matching 8 bases. The length of the CDR3 is 16 residues. Germline trimming cut 2 bases from V and 12 bases from J; bases unmatched to any gene: 15. Germline values: CDR1 SGHTA, CDR2 FQGTGA. The CDR3 DNA reads as TGTGCCAGCAGCTTAGGCCGCGGCGGGGGGCCCAAGGGGCAGTTCTTC. Protein product: CASSLGRGGGPKGQFF.

The V and J genes are TRBV29-1 and TRBJ2-3; tentative D call: TRBD2 (5 bases). The CDR3 contains 15 residues. Germline V gene data show CDR1 as SQVTM and CDR2 as ANQGSEA. Trimming cost V 1 base and J 2 bases, with 13 bases left between them. The CDR3 sequence is CSVEGTPTATDTQYF. CDR3 nucleotides: TGCAGCGTTGAAGGGACTCCAACCGCCACAGATACGCAGTATTTT.

J is TRBJ1-2 and V is TRBV6-5; TRBD1 is a possible D gene (5 bases). This CDR3 spans 15 amino acids. Germline V lookup: CDR1 MNHEY, CDR2 SVGAGI. Between the trimmed V and J ends, which lost 2 bases and 1 base, there was a span of 11 bases. The CDR3 DNA sequence: TGTGCCAGCAGTTACGCGGGACCGATTAACTATGGCTACACCTTC. This codes for CASSYAGPINYGYTF.

J is TRBJ2-2 and V is TRBV10-1, with D maybe TRBD1 (7 bases). Germline CDR1 reads WNHNN; CDR2 reads SYGVQD (reference sequence). CDR3 length equals 16 residues. V lost 0 bases and J 4 bases, leaving 12 bases between the germline ends. Written as DNA, the CDR3 is TGCGCCAGCAGTGAGTCAGGCAGGGGGGCCACCGGGGAGCTGTTTTTT. It is translated as CASSESGRGATGELFF.

The gene calls are TRBV15 and TRBJ2-7; 7 bases map to TRBD1. The CDR3 has 18 residues. The J segment lost 5 bases and the V segment lost 0 bases, leaving 16 bases of the junction unmatched. Per the germline V gene, CDR1 is LNHNV and CDR2 is YYDKDF (reference sequence). CDR3 residues: CATSREPPGQQVIHEQYF. The CDR3 coding sequence is TGTGCCACCAGCAGAGAACCCCCGGGACAGCAAGTCATCCACGAGCAGTACTTC. The complete variable domain, with remaining parts taken from reference TRBV15 and TRBJ2-7, reads DAMVIQNPRYQVTQFGKPVTLSCSQTLNHNVMYWYQQKSSQAPKLLFHYYDKDFNNEADTPDNFQSRRPNTSFCFLDIRSPGLGDTAMYLCATSREPPGQQVIHEQYFGPGTRLTVT.

This chain connects TRBV29-1 to TRBJ2-1; 15 bases agree with TRBD2. Germline V gene sequence: CDR1 SQVTM, CDR2 ANQGSEA. J gave up 6 bases and V 8 bases, and 8 bases lay outside the gene matches. CDR3 size: 15 residues. In nucleotides, the CDR3 is TGCAGCCTTGGGACTAGCGGGGGGCTAAGCAATGAGCAGTTCTTC. As protein: CSLGTSGGLSNEQFF.

This clone showed up just once. The genes are TRBV6-2 or TRBV6-3 and TRBJ2-1; 8 bases map to TRBD2. Germline CDR1 reads MNHEY; CDR2 reads SVGEGT. There are 16 residues in the CDR3. V was clipped by 0 bases and J by 5 bases; unmatched bases: 6. In DNA, the CDR3 is TGTGCCAGCAGTTACTCGAGGCGGGGGGACAACAATGAGCAGTTCTTC. This translates into CASSYSRRGDNNEQFF.

DNA for the CDR3: TGTGCCAGCAGCTCCTCCTCGAGCTATGGCTACACCTTC. Translating gives CASSSSSSYGYTF. The chain links TRBV11-2 to TRBJ1-2, with D hard to call. The CDR3 consists of 13 residues. Germline V gene data show CDR1 as SGHAT and CDR2 as FQNNGV. Between the trimmed V and J ends, which lost 4 bases and 4 bases, there was a span of 10 bases.

The rearrangement uses TRBV6-5 and TRBJ1-6, with D possibly TRBD1 on 5 matching bases. With 6 bases removed from V and 7 bases from J, the gap between germline ends came to 13 bases. The V gene's germline CDR1 is MNHEY and CDR2 SVGAGI. The CDR3 loop spans 14 amino acids. The CDR3: CASRPQGWNSPLHF. The CDR3 DNA reads as TGTGCCAGCAGACCGCAGGGCTGGAATTCACCCCTCCACTTT.

This chain joins TRBV3-1 (or the pseudogene TRBV3-2) and TRBJ2-3; 7 bases map to TRBD2. The CDR3 covers 21 residues. Trimming cost V 0 bases and J 3 bases; bases outside gene matches: 21. Germline V CDR1 and CDR2: LGHDT, YNNKEL (reference sequence). The CDR3 nucleotides read TGTGCCAGCAGCCAAGATCAGCGGCTAGCGGCGAACTGGGCCGGAACAGATACGCAGTATTTT. It translates to CASSQDQRLAANWAGTDTQYF.

The genes are TRBV19 and TRBJ2-1; 7 bases agree with TRBD2. CDR1 and CDR2 (germline): LNHDA, SQIVND (reference sequence). The V and J ends lost 7 bases and 10 bases, in that order; junction bases with no gene match: 10. This CDR3 spans 13 amino acids. The CDR3 spells CASTEIPGGEQFF. The CDR3 nucleotides read TGTGCCAGTACCGAGATCCCGGGAGGAGAGCAGTTCTTC.

The rearrangement uses TRBV7-9 and TRBJ2-2, with 14 positions matching TRBD2. In germline, CDR1 is SEHNR, CDR2 FQNEAQ (reference sequence). The CDR3 is made up of 16 amino acids. The trim removed 5 bases at V and 5 bases at J, leaving 4 bases unmatched. The chain's CDR3 is CASSPGTSGGTGELFF. Here the CDR3 DNA reads TGTGCCAGCAGCCCCGGGACTAGCGGGGGAACCGGGGAGCTGTTTTTT.

The chain links TRBV4-3 to TRBJ2-3; 9 bases match TRBD2. V shed 1 base, J shed 6 bases, and the junction held 11 bases outside the gene matches. The CDR3 contains 17 residues. In germline, CDR1 is LGHNA, CDR2 YSLEER. CDR3 protein: CASSQGGAAGGPDTQYF. The CDR3 nucleotides read TGCGCCAGCAGCCAAGGTGGAGCAGCGGGGGGCCCGGATACGCAGTATTTT.

This chain uses TRBV7-9 with TRBJ2-3, with 9 nucleotides matching TRBD1. V shed 5 bases, J shed 5 bases, and the junction held 8 bases outside the gene matches. From germline, CDR1 is SEHNR and CDR2 FQNEAQ (reference sequence). The length of the CDR3 is 15 residues. The CDR3: CASSPWGQGKDTQYF. CDR3 nucleotides: TGTGCCAGCAGCCCCTGGGGACAGGGTAAAGATACGCAGTATTTT.

The chain is built from TRBV2 and TRBJ1-1; 7 bases are shared with TRBD1. This CDR3 has 14 amino acids. J gave up 3 bases and V 6 bases, and 7 bases lay outside the gene matches. CDR1 SNHLY and CDR2 FYNNEI come from the germline V gene. The CDR3 bases are TGTGCCAGCAGGGTAACAGGGGACTACACTGAAGCTTTCTTT. Translated, it gives CASRVTGDYTEAFF.

V is TRBV25-1 and J is TRBJ2-6; the D is unclear. Germline CDR1 MGHDK, CDR2 SYGVNS. The CDR3 is 16 residues long. Trimming took 2 bases from V and 4 from J, leaving 12 bases between them. The CDR3 here is CASSEQGGAGANVLTF. Here the CDR3 DNA reads TGTGCCAGCAGTGAACAAGGCGGAGCCGGGGCCAACGTCCTGACTTTC.